This entry features one TCR beta chain sequence. As yet, its antigen is unknown. The sample comes from a study of T cells in Graves' hyperthyroidism and ophthalmopathy. RNA transcripts were the template for amplifying TCR beta CDR3 regions. The study used the HTBI primer set for a first-round RT-PCR of the TCR CDR3. TCRdb reprocessed the multiplex PCR reads via MiXCR and lists one record per CDR3 protein. This sample has 650,000 to 750,000 distinct CDR3 sequences, with 11% to 15% found just once. Germline CDR1 is SGHTA and CDR2 is FQGNSA. Trimming shortened V by 5 bases and J by 0 bases, and 14 bases separated the two germline ends. The CDR3 is 16 residues long. The study, taken as a whole, reports: Researchers found most expanded thyroid clonotypes above 0.001 in blood as well. Before onset, by a median of 6.5 months, the model predicted ophthalmopathy.

Over 18 months, lack of ophthalmopathy progression marked Graves' hyperthyroidism as stable. The hyperthyroidism patients had all been newly diagnosed, and their disease duration was under 2 months. Their ages ranged from 18 to 65 years. The sequence derives from a woman under 30 with Graves' hyperthyroidism. Sequencing was carried out using blood. The gene calls are TRBV7-2 and TRBJ1-3; D remains unclear. This chain's CDR3 is CASSRVSSLSGNTIYF. CDR3 DNA: TGTGCCAGCAGCCGGGTCTCAAGCCTCTCTGGAAACACCATATATTTT.